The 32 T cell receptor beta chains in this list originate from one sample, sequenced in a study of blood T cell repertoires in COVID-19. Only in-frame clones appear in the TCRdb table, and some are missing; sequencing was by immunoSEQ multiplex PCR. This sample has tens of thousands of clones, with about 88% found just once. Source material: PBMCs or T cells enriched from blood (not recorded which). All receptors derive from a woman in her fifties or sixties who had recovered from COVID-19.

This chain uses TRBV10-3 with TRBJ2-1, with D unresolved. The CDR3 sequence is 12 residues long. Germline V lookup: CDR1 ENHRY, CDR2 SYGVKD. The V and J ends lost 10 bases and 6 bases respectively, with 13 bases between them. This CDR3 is CASADRLNEQFF. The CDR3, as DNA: TGTGCCAGCGCGGATAGGCTCAATGAGCAGTTCTTC.

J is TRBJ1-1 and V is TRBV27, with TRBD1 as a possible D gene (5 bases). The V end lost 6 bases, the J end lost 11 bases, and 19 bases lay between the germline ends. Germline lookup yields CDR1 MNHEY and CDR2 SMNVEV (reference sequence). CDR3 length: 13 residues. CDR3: CASSYRAWGEAFF. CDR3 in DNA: TGTGCCAGCAGCTACCGGGCTTGGGGGGAGGCTTTCTTT.

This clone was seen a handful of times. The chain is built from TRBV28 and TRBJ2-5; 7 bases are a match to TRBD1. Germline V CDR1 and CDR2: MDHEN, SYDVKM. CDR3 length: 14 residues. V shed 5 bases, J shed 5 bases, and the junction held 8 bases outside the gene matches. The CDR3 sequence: CASSRDSPRETQYF. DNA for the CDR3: TGTGCCAGCAGTAGGGACAGTCCACGGGAGACCCAGTACTTC.

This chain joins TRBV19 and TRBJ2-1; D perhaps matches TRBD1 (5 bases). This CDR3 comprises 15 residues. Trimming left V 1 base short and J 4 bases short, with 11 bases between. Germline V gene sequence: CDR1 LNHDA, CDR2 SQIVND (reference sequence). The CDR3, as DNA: TGTGCCAGTAGTATAGGACAGCTACCTTACAATGAGCAGTTCTTC. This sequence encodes CASSIGQLPYNEQFF.

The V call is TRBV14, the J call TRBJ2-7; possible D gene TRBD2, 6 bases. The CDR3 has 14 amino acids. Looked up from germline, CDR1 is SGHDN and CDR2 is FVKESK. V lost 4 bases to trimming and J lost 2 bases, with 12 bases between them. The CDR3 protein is CASSPQGGPYEQYF. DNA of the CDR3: TGTGCCAGCAGCCCGCAGGGAGGCCCCTACGAGCAGTACTTC.

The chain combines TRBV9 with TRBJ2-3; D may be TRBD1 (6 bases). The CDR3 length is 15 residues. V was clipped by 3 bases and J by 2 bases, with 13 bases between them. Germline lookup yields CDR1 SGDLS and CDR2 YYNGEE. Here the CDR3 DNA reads TGTGCCAGCAGCGACAACCAGGGGATCACAGATACGCAGTATTTT. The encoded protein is CASSDNQGITDTQYF.

In nucleotides, the CDR3 is TGTGCCAGCAGCCCACAGGGGGCCACAGATACGCAGTATTTT. It encodes CASSPQGATDTQYF. This rearrangement joins TRBV7-2 to TRBJ2-3; 9 bases map to TRBD1. V was pared by 5 bases and J by 2 bases, with 2 bases of the junction left unmatched. Germline V gene lookup returns CDR1 SGHTA and CDR2 FQGNSA. This CDR3 comprises 14 residues.

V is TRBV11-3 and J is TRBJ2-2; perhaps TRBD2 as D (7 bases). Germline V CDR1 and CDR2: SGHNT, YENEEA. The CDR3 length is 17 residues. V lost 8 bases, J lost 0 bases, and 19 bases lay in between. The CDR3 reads CASGPGGGRSNTGELFF. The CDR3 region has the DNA TGTGCCAGCGGCCCTGGCGGGGGCAGATCGAACACCGGGGAGCTGTTTTTT.

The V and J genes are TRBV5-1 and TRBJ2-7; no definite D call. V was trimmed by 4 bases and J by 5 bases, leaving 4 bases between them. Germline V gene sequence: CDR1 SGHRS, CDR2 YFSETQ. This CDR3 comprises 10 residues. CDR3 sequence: CASSPDEQYF. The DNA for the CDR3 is TGCGCCAGCAGCCCAGACGAGCAGTACTTC.

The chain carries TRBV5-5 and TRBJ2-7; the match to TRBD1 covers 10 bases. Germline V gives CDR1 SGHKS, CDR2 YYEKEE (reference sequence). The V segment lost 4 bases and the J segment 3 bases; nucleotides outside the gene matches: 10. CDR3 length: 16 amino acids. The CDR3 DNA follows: TGTGCCAGCAGCGTGGCCGGGACAGGGGACTACTACGAGCAGTACTTC. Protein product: CASSVAGTGDYYEQYF.

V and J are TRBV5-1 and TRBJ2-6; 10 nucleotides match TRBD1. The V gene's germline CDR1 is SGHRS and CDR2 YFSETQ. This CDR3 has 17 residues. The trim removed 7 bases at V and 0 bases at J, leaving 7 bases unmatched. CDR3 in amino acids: CASVPGTGVSGANVLTF. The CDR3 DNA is TGCGCCAGCGTACCCGGGACAGGGGTCTCTGGGGCCAACGTCCTGACTTTC.

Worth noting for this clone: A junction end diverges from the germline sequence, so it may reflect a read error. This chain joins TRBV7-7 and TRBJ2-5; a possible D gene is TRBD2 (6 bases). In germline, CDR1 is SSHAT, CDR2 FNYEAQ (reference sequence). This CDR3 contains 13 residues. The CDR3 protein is CASSWDWEETQYF. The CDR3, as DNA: TGTGCTAGCAGCTGGGACTGGGAAGAGACCCAGTACTTC. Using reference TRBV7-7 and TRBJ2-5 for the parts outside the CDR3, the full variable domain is GAGVSQSPRYKVTKRGQDVTLRCDPISSHATLYWYQQALGQGPEFLTYFNYEAQPDKSGLPSDRFSAERPEGSISTLTIQRTEQRDSAMYRCASSWDWEETQYFGPGTRLLVL.

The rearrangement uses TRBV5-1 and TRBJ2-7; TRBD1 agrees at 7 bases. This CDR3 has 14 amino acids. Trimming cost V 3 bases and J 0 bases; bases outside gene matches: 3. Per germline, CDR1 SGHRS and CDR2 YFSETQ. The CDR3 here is CASSSGTVSYEQYF. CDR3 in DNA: TGCGCCAGCAGCTCCGGGACAGTCTCCTACGAGCAGTACTTC.

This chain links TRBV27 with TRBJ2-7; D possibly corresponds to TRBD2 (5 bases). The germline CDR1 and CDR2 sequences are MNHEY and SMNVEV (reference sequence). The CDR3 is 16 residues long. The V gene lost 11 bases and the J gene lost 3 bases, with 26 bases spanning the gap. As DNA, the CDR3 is TGTGCCTTCGGTCCGGGATTAACGGGGTTCAACTACGAGCAGTACTTC. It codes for CAFGPGLTGFNYEQYF.

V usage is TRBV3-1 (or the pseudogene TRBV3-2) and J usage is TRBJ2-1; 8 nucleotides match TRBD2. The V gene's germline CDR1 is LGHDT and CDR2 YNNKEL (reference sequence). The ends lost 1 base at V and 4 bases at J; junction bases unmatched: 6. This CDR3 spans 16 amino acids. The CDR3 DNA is TGTGCCAGCAGCCAAGTTGCGGGAGGAGAATACAATGAGCAGTTCTTC. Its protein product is CASSQVAGGEYNEQFF.

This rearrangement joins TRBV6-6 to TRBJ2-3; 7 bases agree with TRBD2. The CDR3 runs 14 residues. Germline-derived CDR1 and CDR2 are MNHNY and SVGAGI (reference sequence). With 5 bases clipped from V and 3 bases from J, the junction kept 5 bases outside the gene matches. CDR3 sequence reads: CASSLGGSTDTQYF. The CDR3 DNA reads TGTGCCAGCAGTCTCGGCGGGAGTACAGATACGCAGTATTTT.

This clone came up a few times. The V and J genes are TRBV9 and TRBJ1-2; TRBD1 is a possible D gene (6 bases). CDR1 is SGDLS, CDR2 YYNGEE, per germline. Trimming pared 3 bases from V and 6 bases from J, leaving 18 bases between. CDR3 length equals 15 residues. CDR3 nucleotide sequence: TGTGCCAGCAGCGAGTCCATGGGGACATACGATGGCTACACCTTC. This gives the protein CASSESMGTYDGYTF.

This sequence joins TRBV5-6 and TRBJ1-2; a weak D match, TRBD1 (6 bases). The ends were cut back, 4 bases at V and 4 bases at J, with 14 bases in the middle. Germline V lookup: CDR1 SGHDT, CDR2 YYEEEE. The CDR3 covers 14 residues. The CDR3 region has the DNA TGTGCCAGCAGCCTGTCCCGGACAGCCTATGGCTACACCTTC. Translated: CASSLSRTAYGYTF.

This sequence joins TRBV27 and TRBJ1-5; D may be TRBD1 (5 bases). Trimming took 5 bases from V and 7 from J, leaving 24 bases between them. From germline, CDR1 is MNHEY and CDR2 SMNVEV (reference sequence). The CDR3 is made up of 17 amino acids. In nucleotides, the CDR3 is TGTGCCAGCAGTCAGAGTCACGGAGTTAGGGCAGGGCAGCCCCAGCATTTT. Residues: CASSQSHGVRAGQPQHF.

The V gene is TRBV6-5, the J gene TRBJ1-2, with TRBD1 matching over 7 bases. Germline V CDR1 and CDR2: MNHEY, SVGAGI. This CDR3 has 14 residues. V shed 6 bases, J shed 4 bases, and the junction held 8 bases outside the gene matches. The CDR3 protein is CASSAGTAIYGYTF. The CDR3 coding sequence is TGTGCCAGCAGCGCGGGGACAGCTATCTATGGCTACACCTTC.

The CDR3 here is CASQGVVYEQYF. The CDR3 DNA follows: TGTGCCAGCCAAGGGGTTGTCTACGAGCAGTACTTC. The chain employs TRBV2 and TRBJ2-7, with TRBD1 as a possible D gene (5 bases). V lost 8 bases to trimming and J lost 3 bases, with 11 bases between them. This CDR3 is built from 12 residues. From germline, CDR1 is SNHLY and CDR2 FYNNEI.

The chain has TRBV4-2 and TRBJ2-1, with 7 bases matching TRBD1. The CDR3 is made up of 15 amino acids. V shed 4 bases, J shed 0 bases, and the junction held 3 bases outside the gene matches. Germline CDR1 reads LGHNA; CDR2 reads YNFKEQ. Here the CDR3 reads CASSPTGFSYNEQFF. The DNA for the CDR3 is TGTGCCAGCAGCCCGACAGGGTTCTCCTACAATGAGCAGTTCTTC.

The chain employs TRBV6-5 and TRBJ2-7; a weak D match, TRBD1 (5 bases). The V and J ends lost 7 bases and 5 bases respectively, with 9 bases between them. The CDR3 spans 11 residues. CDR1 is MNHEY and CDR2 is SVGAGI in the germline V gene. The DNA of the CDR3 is TGTGCCAGCAAGGGGATAGACGAGCAGTACTTC. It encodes CASKGIDEQYF.

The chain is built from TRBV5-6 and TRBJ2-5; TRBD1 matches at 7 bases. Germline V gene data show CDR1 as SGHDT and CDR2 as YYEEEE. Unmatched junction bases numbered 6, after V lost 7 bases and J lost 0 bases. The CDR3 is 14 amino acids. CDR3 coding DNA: TGTGCCAGCGGGACAGATTGGTACCAAGAGACCCAGTACTTC. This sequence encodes CASGTDWYQETQYF.

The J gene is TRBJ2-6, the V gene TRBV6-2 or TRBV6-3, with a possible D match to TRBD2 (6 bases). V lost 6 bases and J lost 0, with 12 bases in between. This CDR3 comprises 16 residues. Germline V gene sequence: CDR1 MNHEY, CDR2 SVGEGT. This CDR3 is CASSRDGGSGANVLTF. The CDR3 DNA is TGTGCCAGCAGCCGGGACGGGGGCTCTGGGGCCAACGTCCTGACTTTC.

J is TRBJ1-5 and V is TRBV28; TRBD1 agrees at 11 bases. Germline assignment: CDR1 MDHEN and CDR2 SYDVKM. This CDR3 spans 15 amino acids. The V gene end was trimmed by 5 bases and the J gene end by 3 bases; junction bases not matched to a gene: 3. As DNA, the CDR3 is TGTGCCAGCAGTGGGACAGGGGGTTTCAATCAGCCCCAGCATTTT. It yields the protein CASSGTGGFNQPQHF.

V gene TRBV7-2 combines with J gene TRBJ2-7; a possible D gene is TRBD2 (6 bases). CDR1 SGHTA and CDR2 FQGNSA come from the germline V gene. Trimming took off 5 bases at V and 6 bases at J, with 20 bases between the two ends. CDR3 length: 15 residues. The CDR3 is CASSLTSAGRPEQYF. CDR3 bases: TGTGCCAGCAGCCTCACTTCTGCGGGAAGACCCGAGCAGTACTTC.

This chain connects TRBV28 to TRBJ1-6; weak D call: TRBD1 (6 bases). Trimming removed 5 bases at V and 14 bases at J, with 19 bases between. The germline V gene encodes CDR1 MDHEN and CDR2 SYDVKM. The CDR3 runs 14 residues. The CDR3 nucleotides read TGTGCCAGCAGTCCTAACCGACAGGACTCAACCCTCCACTTT. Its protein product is CASSPNRQDSTLHF.

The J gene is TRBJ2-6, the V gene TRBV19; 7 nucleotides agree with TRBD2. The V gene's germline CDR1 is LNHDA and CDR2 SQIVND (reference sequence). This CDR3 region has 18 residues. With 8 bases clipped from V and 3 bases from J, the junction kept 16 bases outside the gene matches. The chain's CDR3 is CASGSWREGPYGANVLTF. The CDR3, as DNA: TGTGCCAGTGGTTCATGGAGGGAGGGCCCTTATGGGGCCAACGTCCTGACTTTC.

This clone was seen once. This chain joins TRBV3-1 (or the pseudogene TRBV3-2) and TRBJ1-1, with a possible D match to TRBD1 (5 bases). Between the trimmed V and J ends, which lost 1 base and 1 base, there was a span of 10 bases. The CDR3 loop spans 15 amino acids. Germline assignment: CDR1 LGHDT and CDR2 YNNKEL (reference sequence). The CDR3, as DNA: TGTGCCAGCAGCCAAGGCCTAACAGGGAACACTGAAGCTTTCTTT. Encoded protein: CASSQGLTGNTEAFF.

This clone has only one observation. CDR3 nucleotides: TGTGCCAGCAGTTCCGACAATTATAGCAATCAGCCCCAGCATTTT. Protein sequence: CASSSDNYSNQPQHF. J is TRBJ1-5 and V is TRBV6-5; D not resolved. The ends were cut back, 4 bases at V and 0 bases at J, with 10 bases in the middle. From germline, CDR1 is MNHEY and CDR2 SVGAGI. This CDR3 comprises 15 residues.

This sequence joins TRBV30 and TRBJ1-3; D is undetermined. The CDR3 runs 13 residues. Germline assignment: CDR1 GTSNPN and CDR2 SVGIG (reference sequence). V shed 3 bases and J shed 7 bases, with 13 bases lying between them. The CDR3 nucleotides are TGTGCCTGGAGCGCGTCCCTCCGGAACACCATATATTTT. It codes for CAWSASLRNTIYF.